The text below deals with one T cell receptor (beta chain). The sample belongs to a study of control samples from healthy donors and cancer patients. CDR3 length: 13 amino acids. V gave up 2 bases and J gave up 3 bases, with 6 bases separating them. Germline CDR1 and CDR2: SGHDT and YYEEEE. The protocol was immunoSEQ multiplex PCR, while the TCRdb copy is restricted to in-frame clones and leaves out a portion. The sample includes around 150,000 clones, around 90% of them seen just once. Sample: blood. This chain uses TRBV5-6 with TRBJ1-5; no reliable D call. The receptor's source is a man under 40 in good health. The DNA for the CDR3 is TGTGCCAGCAGCTTTGGGTTCAATCAGCCCCAGCATTTT. As protein: CASSFGFNQPQHF.